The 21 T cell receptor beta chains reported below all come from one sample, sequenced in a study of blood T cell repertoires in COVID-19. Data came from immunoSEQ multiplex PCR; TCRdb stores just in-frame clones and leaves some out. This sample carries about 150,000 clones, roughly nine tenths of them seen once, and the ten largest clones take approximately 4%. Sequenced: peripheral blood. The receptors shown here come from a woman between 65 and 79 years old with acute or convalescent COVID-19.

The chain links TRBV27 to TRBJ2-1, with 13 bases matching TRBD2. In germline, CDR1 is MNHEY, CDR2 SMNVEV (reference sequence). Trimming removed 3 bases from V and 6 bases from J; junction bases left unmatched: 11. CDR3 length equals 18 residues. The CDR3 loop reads CASSFALAGGPGVNEQFF. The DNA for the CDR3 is TGTGCCAGCAGTTTCGCACTAGCGGGAGGGCCTGGGGTCAATGAGCAGTTCTTC.

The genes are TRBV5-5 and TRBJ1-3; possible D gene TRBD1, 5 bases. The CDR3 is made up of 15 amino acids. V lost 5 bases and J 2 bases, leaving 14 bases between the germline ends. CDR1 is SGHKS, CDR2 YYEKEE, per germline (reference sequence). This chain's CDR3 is CASSTQGGPGNTIYF. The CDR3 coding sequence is TGTGCCAGCAGTACTCAGGGAGGTCCTGGAAACACCATATATTTT.

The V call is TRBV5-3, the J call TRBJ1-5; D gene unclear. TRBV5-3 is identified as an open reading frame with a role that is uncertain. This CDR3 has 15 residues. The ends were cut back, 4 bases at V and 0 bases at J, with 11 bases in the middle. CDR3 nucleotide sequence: TGTGCCAGAAGCAATCGAGTTCTTAGCAATCAGCCCCAGCATTTT. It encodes CARSNRVLSNQPQHF.

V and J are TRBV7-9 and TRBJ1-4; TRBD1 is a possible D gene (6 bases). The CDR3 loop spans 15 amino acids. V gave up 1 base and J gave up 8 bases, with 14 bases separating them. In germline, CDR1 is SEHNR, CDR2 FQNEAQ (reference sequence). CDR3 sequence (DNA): TGTGCCAGCAGCTTAGGCACAGGGACGAACGAAAAACTGTTTTTT. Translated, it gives CASSLGTGTNEKLFF.

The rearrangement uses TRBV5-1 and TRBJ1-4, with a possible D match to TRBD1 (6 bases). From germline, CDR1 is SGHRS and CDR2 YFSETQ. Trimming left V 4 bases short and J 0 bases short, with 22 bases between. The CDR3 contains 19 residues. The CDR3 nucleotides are TGCGCCAGCAGCCCGAACCCGGTGCGGGGGCGGGCAACTAATGAAAAACTGTTTTTT. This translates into CASSPNPVRGRATNEKLFF.

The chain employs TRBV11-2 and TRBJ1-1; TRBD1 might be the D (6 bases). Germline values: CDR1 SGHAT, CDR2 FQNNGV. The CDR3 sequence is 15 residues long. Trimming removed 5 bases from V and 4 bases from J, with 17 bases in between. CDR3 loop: CASSDTGSRSTEAFF. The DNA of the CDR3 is TGTGCCAGCAGCGATACAGGGAGTCGAAGCACTGAAGCTTTCTTT.

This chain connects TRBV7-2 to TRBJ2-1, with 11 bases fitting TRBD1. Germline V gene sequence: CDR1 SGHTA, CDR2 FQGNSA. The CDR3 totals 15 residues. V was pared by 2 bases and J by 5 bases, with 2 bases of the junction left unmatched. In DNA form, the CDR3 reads TGTGCCAGCAGCTTAACGGGACAGGGGGACAATGAGCAGTTCTTC. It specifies CASSLTGQGDNEQFF.

For the CDR3, the DNA is TGCGCCAGCAGCTTGGAACCCGGGACAGGCTACGAGCAGTACTTC. Its translation is CASSLEPGTGYEQYF. The chain employs TRBV5-1 and TRBJ2-7; TRBD1 agrees at 8 bases. This CDR3 spans 15 amino acids. The germline gives CDR1 SGHRS, CDR2 YFSETQ. V gave up 0 bases and J gave up 3 bases; unmatched junction bases: 5.

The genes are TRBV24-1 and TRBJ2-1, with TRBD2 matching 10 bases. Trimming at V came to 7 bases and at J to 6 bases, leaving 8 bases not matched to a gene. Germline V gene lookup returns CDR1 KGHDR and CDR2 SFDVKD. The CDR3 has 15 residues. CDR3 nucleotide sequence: TGTGCCACCAGGAAGGCTAGCGGGAGAGGCAATGAGCAGTTCTTC. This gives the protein CATRKASGRGNEQFF.

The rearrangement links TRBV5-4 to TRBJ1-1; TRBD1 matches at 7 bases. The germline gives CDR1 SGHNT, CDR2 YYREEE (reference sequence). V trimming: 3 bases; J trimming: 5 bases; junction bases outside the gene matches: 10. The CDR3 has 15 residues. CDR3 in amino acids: CASSSLDRVVTEAFF. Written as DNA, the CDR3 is TGTGCCAGCAGCTCCCTCGACAGGGTAGTAACTGAAGCTTTCTTT.

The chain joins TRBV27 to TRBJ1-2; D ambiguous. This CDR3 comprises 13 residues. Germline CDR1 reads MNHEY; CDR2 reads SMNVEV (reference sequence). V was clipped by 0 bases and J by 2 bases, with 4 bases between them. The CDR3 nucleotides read TGTGCCAGCAGTTTATCCGGGAACTATGGCTACACCTTC. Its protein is CASSLSGNYGYTF.

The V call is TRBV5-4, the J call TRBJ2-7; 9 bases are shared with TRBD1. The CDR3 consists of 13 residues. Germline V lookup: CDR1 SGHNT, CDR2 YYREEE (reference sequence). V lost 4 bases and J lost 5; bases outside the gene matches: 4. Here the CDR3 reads CASSPGTGNEQYF. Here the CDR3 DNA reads TGTGCCAGCAGCCCCGGGACAGGGAACGAGCAGTACTTC.

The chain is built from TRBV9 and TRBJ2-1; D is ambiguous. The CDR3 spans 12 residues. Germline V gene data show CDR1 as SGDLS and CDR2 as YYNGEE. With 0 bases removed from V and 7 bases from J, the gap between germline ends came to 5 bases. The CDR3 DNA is TGTGCCAGCAGCGTAGGCGTGAATGAGCAGTTCTTC. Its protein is CASSVGVNEQFF.

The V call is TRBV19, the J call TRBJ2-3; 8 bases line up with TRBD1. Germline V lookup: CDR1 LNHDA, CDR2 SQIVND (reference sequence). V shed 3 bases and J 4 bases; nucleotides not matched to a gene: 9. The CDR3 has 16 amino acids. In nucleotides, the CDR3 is TGTGCCAGTAGTATCGGGACAGGATTGGTCGCAGATACGCAGTATTTT. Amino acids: CASSIGTGLVADTQYF.

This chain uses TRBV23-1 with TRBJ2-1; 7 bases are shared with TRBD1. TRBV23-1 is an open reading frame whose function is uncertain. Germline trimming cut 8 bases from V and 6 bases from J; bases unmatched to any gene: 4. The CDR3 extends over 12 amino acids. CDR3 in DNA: TGCGCCAGCGGGAGACAGGGCAATGAGCAGTTCTTC. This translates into CASGRQGNEQFF.

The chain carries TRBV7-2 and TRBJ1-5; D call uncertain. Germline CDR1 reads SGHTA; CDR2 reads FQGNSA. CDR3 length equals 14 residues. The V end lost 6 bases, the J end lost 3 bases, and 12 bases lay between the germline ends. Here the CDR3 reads CASSYGWANQPQHF. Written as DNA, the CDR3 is TGTGCCAGCAGTTACGGTTGGGCCAATCAGCCCCAGCATTTT.

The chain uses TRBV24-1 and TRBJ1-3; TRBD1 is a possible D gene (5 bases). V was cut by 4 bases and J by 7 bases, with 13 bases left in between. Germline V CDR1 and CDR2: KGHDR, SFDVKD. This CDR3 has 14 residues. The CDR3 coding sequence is TGTGCCACCAGTGAATTCCATAAGGGGAACACCATATATTTT. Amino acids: CATSEFHKGNTIYF.

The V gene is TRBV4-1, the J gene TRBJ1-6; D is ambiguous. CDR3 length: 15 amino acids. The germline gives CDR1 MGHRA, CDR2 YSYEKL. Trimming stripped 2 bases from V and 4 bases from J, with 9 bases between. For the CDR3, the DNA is TGCGCCAGCAGCCAAATTCGGGATTATAATTCACCCCTCCACTTT. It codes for CASSQIRDYNSPLHF.

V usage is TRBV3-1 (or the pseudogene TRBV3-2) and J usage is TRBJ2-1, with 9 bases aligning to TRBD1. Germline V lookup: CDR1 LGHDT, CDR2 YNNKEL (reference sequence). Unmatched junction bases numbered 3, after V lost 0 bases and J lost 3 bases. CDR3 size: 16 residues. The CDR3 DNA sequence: TGTGCCAGCAGCCAAGATGGGACAGGGTACTACAATGAGCAGTTCTTC. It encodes CASSQDGTGYYNEQFF.

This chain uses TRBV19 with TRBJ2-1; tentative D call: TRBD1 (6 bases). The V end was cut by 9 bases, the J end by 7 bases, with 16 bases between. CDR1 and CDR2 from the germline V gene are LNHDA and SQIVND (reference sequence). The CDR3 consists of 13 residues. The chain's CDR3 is CARVQGPGNEQFF. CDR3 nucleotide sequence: TGTGCCAGAGTGCAGGGGCCGGGAAATGAGCAGTTCTTC.

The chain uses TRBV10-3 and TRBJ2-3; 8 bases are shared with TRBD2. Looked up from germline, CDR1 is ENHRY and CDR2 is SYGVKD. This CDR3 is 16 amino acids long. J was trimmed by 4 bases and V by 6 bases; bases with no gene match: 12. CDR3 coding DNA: TGTGCCATCAGGGGTTATACGGGGGGGCCCTCAGATACGCAGTATTTT. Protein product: CAIRGYTGGPSDTQYF.